This T cell receptor beta chain was recorded in a study of blood T cell repertoires in COVID-19. Under the authors' procedure: From reference gene primer amplification, estimates of nucleated cell counts were derived. Assay used: immunoSEQ multiplex PCR; TCRdb lists only in-frame clones, some missing. V, J and clone size are those of that table, while D and trimming were read from the DNA. The repertoire has about 270,000 clones, approximately 91% of them found once; the top ten carry about 2.3%. Categorization into cohorts depended on clinical history that participants reported. J lost 12 bases, V lost 7 bases, and 14 bases had no gene match. CDR1 and CDR2 (germline): LNHDA, SQIVND (reference sequence). This CDR3 contains 14 residues.

This clonotype was obtained from a middle-aged woman with acute COVID-19. The V gene is TRBV19, the J gene TRBJ1-4, with TRBD1 identical over 7 bases. The sample consisted of PBMCs or T cells enriched from blood (not recorded which). The CDR3 loop is CASTGQVGGEELFF. In nucleotides, the CDR3 is TGTGCCAGTACTGGACAGGTGGGGGGCGAAGAACTGTTTTTT.